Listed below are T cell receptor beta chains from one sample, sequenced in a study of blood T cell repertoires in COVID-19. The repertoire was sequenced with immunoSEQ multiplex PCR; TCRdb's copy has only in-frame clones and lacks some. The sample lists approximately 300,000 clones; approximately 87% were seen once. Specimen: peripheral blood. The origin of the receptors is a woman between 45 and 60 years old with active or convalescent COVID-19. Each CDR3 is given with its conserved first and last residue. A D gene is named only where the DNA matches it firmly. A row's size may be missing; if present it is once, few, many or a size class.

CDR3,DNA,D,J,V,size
CASSLGSSGIYEQYF,TGTGCCAGCAGCTTAGGGTCTAGCGGGATCTACGAGCAGTACTTC,TRBD2,TRBJ2-7,TRBV7-3,-
CASKTWGTASNTGELFF,TGTGCCAGCAAAACGTGGGGGACAGCATCGAACACCGGGGAGCTGTTTTTT,TRBD1,TRBJ2-2,TRBV19,once
CASSPLVGSEAFF,TGTGCCAGCTCACCATTAGTCGGGTCTGAAGCTTTCTTT,-,TRBJ1-1,TRBV18,-
CASSSDRGTYGYTF,TGTGCCAGTAGTTCGGACAGGGGGACCTATGGCTACACCTTC,TRBD1,TRBJ1-2,TRBV19,-
CASSLMRGNYNEQFF,TGTGCCAGCAGCTTGATGAGAGGGAACTACAATGAGCAGTTCTTC,-,TRBJ2-1,TRBV5-5,-
CASSWRGSGPYSNQPQHF,TGTGCCAGCAGCTGGCGGGGTTCTGGGCCTTATAGCAATCAGCCCCAGCATTTT,-,TRBJ1-5,TRBV28,-
CASSEKAGGGYGYTF,TGTGCCAGCAGTGAAAAGGCAGGGGGCGGCTATGGCTACACCTTC,TRBD1,TRBJ1-2,TRBV6-1,-
CASSQGQAVDEQFF,TGTGCCAGCAGCCAAGGACAGGCTGTAGATGAGCAGTTCTTC,-,TRBJ2-1,TRBV3-1/TRBV3-2,many
CASREVQAGQFF,TGTGCCAGCAGAGAAGTGCAGGCAGGGCAGTTCTTC,-,TRBJ2-1,TRBV12-3/TRBV12-4,-
CASSLQGATEAFF,TGCGCCAGCAGCCTACAGGGGGCCACTGAAGCTTTCTTT,TRBD1,TRBJ1-1,TRBV4-1,few
CASSSGTSRVTLAKNIQYF,TGTGCCAGCAGCTCCGGGACTAGCAGGGTAACCCTGGCCAAAAACATTCAGTACTTC,TRBD2,TRBJ2-4,TRBV6-2/TRBV6-3,-
CASSLDRASGIYNEQFF,TGTGCCAGCAGCTTAGATCGGGCTAGCGGAATTTACAATGAGCAGTTCTTC,TRBD2,TRBJ2-1,TRBV11-3,-
CASSLRDLRLDTEAFF,TGTGCCAGCAGTTTGCGGGATCTACGGCTCGACACTGAAGCTTTCTTT,-,TRBJ1-1,TRBV27,-
CASSPWRGGRDEQFF,TGTGCCAGCAGCCCGTGGCGGGGGGGCCGCGATGAGCAGTTCTTC,TRBD2,TRBJ2-1,TRBV6-5,-
CASSLEAGRIYNGYTF,TGCGCCAGCAGCTTGGAAGCCGGGAGGATCTACAATGGCTACACCTTC,-,TRBJ1-2,TRBV5-1,-
CASSIAGTGDDEKLFF,TGTGCCAGCAGCATCGCCGGGACAGGGGACGATGAAAAACTGTTTTTT,TRBD1,TRBJ1-4,TRBV7-9,-
CASSTRTSGAQYF,TGTGCCAGCAGTACCCGGACTAGCGGGGCGCAGTATTTT,TRBD2,TRBJ2-3,TRBV28,once
CASSVENAYQPQHF,TGTGCCAGCAGTGTCGAGAACGCCTATCAGCCCCAGCATTTT,-,TRBJ1-5,TRBV2,-
CASSFEVPNTEAFF,TGTGCCAGCAGTTTTGAGGTCCCGAACACTGAAGCTTTCTTT,-,TRBJ1-1,TRBV27,-
CASSYRWLFPGQGPYGYTF,TGTGCCAGCAGTTACCGGTGGTTATTTCCGGGACAGGGTCCCTATGGCTACACCTTC,TRBD1,TRBJ1-2,TRBV6-7,-
CASGAGSTGELFF,TGCGCCAGCGGAGCGGGATCGACCGGGGAGCTGTTTTTT,TRBD2,TRBJ2-2,TRBV5-1,-
CASSLDLRDRGATNEKLFF,TGTGCCAGCAGCTTAGATTTACGGGACAGGGGAGCAACTAATGAAAAACTGTTTTTT,TRBD1,TRBJ1-4,TRBV7-9,-
CASSYTPSGSTDTQYF,TGTGCCAGCAGTTACACCCCTAGCGGGAGCACAGATACGCAGTATTTT,TRBD2,TRBJ2-3,TRBV6-5,-
CASSPTGENIQYF,TGCGCCAGCAGCCCTACAGGGGAAAACATTCAGTACTTC,TRBD1,TRBJ2-4,TRBV5-1,-
CAWSVKGFRNTEAFF,TGTGCCTGGAGTGTGAAGGGGTTTCGGAACACTGAAGCTTTCTTT,-,TRBJ1-1,TRBV30,-
CASSPVRTGDYEQYF,TGTGCCAGCAGTCCCGTTAGGACAGGGGACTACGAGCAGTACTTC,TRBD1,TRBJ2-7,TRBV6-2/TRBV6-3,-
CASSLNPVTSGSPDTQYF,TGTGCCAGCAGCTTAAATCCCGTTACTAGCGGGAGCCCAGATACGCAGTATTTT,TRBD2,TRBJ2-3,TRBV7-3,once
CASSHYLDIIPQGAFF,TGTGCCAGCAGCCATTATCTAGATATCATTCCTCAGGGAGCTTTCTTT,-,TRBJ1-1,TRBV7-9,-
CASSPTVVSYNSPLHF,TGTGCCAGCAGCCCGACAGTAGTATCCTATAATTCACCCCTCCACTTT,-,TRBJ1-6,TRBV7-2,-
CASSQGNQGFQETQYF,TGTGCCAGCAGCCAAGGCAATCAGGGCTTTCAAGAGACCCAGTACTTC,-,TRBJ2-5,TRBV3-1/TRBV3-2,-
CASSLLVRGSYGYTF,TGTGCCAGCAGTTTGCTTGTCCGGGGATCCTATGGCTACACCTTC,-,TRBJ1-2,TRBV28,-
CAISPTDRGRMNEQFF,TGTGCCATCAGCCCAACCGACAGGGGGCGCATGAATGAGCAGTTCTTC,TRBD1,TRBJ2-1,TRBV10-3,-
CASSSSGTFYEQYF,TGTGCCAGCAGTTCCTCCGGGACTTTCTACGAGCAGTACTTC,-,TRBJ2-7,TRBV6-5,-
CASSPISGWGGPSGSGANVLTF,TGTGCCAGCAGCCCGATTTCAGGGTGGGGGGGCCCAAGTGGCTCTGGGGCCAACGTCCTGACTTTC,-,TRBJ2-6,TRBV3-1/TRBV3-2,once
CASSPSSYNEQFF,TGTGCCAGCAGCCCCAGCTCCTACAATGAGCAGTTCTTC,-,TRBJ2-1,TRBV7-3,-
CASSPEGHSPLHF,TGTGCCAGCTCACCAGAGGGACACTCACCCCTCCACTTT,-,TRBJ1-6,TRBV18,-
CASSLGLAWGEQYF,TGTGCCAGCAGTTTGGGACTAGCGTGGGGAGAGCAGTACTTC,TRBD2,TRBJ2-7,TRBV27,-
CASSFTAVGGGNTGELFF,TGCGCCAGCAGCTTTACGGCTGTAGGCGGGGGGAACACCGGGGAGCTGTTTTTT,TRBD2,TRBJ2-2,TRBV5-1,-
CASKRAELQYEQYF,TGTGCCAGCAAGAGGGCAGAGCTGCAGTACGAGCAGTACTTC,-,TRBJ2-7,TRBV7-8,-
CSVVVQGQALEAFF,TGCAGCGTTGTAGTACAGGGGCAGGCCCTCGAAGCTTTCTTT,TRBD1,TRBJ1-1,TRBV29-1,-
CAWAGTGGFNSPLHF,TGTGCCTGGGCCGGGACAGGAGGCTTTAATTCACCCCTCCACTTT,TRBD1,TRBJ1-6,TRBV30,-
CASHPDRGNTGELFF,TGTGCCAGCCACCCCGACAGGGGGAACACCGGGGAGCTGTTTTTT,TRBD1,TRBJ2-2,TRBV28,-
CASSVTGNDQPQHF,TGTGCCAGCTCCGTAACAGGGAACGATCAGCCCCAGCATTTT,-,TRBJ1-5,TRBV18,-
CASSQELPVGLATYEQYF,TGCGCCAGCAGCCAAGAGCTACCCGTTGGACTAGCTACCTACGAGCAGTACTTC,TRBD2,TRBJ2-7,TRBV4-1,-
CASSPGGASNQPQHF,TGTGCCAGCAGCCCGGGCGGGGCTAGCAATCAGCCCCAGCATTTT,-,TRBJ1-5,TRBV11-2,-